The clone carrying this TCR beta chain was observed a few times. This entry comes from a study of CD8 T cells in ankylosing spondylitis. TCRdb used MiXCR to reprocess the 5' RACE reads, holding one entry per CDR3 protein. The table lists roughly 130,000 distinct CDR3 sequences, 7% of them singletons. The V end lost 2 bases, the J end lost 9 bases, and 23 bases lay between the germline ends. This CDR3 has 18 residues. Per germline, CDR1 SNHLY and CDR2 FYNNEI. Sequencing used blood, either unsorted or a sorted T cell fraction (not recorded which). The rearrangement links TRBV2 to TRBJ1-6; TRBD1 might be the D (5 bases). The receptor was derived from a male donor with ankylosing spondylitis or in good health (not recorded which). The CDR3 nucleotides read TGTGCCAGCAGTGAATCTTGGCTCCCCGGAGACGGGGGTTCACCCCTCCACTTT. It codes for CASSESWLPGDGGSPLHF. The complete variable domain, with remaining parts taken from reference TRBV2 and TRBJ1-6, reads EPEVTQTPSHQVTQMGQEVILRCVPISNHLYFYWYRQILGQKVEFLVSFYNNEISEKSEIFDDQFSVERPDGSNFTLKIRSTKLEDSAMYFCASSESWLPGDGGSPLHFGNGTRLTVT.